This TCR beta chain was obtained from a study of T cell changes during pregnancy in multiple sclerosis. Some clones are missing from TCRdb's copy, which holds only in-frame ones; the method was immunoSEQ multiplex PCR. The sample carries 70,000 to 80,000 clones, around 90% recorded once. Unmatched junction bases numbered 4, after V lost 4 bases and J lost 0 bases. Germline V gives CDR1 SGHRS, CDR2 YFSETQ. The CDR3 is 15 residues long. This TCR was sampled from a female donor with multiple sclerosis, enrolled in a pregnancy study. This rearrangement joins TRBV5-1 to TRBJ2-7; 10 bases fit TRBD1. The sequenced sample was CD4+ T cells from peripheral blood mononuclear cells, obtained before pregnancy. The CDR3 region is CASSVWTGGSYEQYF. Written as DNA, the CDR3 is TGCGCCAGCAGCGTATGGACAGGGGGCTCCTACGAGCAGTACTTC.